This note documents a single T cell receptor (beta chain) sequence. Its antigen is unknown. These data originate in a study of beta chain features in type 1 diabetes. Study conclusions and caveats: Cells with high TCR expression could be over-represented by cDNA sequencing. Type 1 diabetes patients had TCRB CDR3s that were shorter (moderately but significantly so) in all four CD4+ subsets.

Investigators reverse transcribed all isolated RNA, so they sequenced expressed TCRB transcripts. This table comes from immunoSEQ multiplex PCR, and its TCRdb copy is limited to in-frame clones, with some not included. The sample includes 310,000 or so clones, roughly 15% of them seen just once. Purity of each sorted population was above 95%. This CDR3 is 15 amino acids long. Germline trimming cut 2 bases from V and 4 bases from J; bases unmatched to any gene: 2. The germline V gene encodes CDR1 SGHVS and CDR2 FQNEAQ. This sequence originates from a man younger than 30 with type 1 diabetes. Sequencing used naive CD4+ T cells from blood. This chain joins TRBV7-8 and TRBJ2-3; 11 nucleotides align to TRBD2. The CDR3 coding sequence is TGTGCCAGCAGCTTAACACTAGCGGGAGCAGATACGCAGTATTTT. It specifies CASSLTLAGADTQYF. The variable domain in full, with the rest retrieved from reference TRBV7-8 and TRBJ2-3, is GAGVSQSPRYKVAKRGQDVALRCDPISGHVSLFWYQQALGQGPEFLTYFQNEAQLDKSGLPSDRFFAERPEGSVSTLKIQRTQQEDSAVYLCASSLTLAGADTQYFGPGTRLTVL.